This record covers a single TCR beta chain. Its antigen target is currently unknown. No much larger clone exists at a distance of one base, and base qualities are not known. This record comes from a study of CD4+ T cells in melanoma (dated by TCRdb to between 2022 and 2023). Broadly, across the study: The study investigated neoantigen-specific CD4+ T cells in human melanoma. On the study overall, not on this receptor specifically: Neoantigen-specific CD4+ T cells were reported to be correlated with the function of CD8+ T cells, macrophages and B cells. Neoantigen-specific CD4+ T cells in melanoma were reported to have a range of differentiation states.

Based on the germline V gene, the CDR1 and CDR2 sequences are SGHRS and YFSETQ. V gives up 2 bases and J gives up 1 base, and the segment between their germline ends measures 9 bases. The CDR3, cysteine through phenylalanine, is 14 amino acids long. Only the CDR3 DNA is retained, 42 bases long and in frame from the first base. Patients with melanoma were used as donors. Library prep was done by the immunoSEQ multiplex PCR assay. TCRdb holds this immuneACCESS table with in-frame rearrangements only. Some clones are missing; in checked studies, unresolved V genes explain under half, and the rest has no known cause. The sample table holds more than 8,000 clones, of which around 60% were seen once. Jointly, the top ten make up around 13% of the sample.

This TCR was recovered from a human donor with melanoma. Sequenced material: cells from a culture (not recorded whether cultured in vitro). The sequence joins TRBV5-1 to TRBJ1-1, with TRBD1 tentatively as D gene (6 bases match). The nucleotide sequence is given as TGCGCCAGCAGCTTTACAGGGACGAACACTGAAGCTTTCTTT. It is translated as CASSFTGTNTEAFF.